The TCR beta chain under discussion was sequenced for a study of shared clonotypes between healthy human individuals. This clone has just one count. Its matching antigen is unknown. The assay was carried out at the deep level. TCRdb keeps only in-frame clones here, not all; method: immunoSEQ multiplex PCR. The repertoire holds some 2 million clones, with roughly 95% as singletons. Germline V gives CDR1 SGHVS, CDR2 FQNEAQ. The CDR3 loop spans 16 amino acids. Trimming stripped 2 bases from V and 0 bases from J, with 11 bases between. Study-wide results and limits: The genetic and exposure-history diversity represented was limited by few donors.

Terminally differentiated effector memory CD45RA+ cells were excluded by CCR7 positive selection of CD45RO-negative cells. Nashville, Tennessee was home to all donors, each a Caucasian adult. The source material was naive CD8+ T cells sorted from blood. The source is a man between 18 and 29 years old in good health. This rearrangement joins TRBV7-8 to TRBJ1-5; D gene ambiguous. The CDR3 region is CASSLLRGNSNQPQHF. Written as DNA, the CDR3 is TGTGCCAGCAGCTTATTACGGGGAAATAGCAATCAGCCCCAGCATTTT.